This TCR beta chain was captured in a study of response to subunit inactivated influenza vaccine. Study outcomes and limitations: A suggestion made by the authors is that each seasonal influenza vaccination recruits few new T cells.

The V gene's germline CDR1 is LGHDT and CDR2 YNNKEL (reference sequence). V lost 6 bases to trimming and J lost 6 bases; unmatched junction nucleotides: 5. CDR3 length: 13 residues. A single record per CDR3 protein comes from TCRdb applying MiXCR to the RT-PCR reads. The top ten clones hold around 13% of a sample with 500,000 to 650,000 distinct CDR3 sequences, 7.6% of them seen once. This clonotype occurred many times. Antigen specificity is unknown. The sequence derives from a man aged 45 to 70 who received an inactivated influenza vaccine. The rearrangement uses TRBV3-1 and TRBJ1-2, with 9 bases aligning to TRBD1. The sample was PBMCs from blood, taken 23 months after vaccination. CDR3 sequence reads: CASRSQGAHGYTF. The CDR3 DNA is TGTGCCAGCAGGTCACAGGGGGCCCATGGCTACACCTTC.